This TCR beta chain was sequenced for a study of cytomegalovirus exposure and HLA in healthy donors. Study-level findings and limits: The study designated about 180 TCR beta chains cytomegalovirus-associated.

Notes on this clone: Its antigen is not identified.

Vbeta (60) and Jbeta (13) primers were used in the PCR. The table came from immunoSEQ multiplex PCR; TCRdb's copy has only in-frame clones and leaves some out. The sample has 150,000 or so clones, 75% seen once. Germline V gene lookup returns CDR1 MNHNS and CDR2 SASEGT. The V end was cut by 6 bases, the J end by 3 bases, with 17 bases between. The CDR3 runs 15 residues. The genes are TRBV6-1 and TRBJ2-5, with D perhaps matching TRBD2 (7 bases). Sequences were obtained from PBMCs. This sequence originates from a man aged 18 to 30 in good health and CMV-seropositive. The CDR3 sequence is CASRILGGAEETQYF. The CDR3 DNA reads as TGTGCCAGCAGGATTTTAGGGGGGGCGGAAGAGACCCAGTACTTC.